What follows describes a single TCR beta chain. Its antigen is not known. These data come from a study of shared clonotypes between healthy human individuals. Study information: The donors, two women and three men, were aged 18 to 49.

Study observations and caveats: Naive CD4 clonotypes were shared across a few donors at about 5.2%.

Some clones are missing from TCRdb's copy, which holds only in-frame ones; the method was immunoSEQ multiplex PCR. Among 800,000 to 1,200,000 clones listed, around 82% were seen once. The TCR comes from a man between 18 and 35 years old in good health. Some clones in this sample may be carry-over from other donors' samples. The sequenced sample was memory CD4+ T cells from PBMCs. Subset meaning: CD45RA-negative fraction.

CDR3 protein: CASILTGMAGANVLTF. The CDR3 nucleotides read TGTGCCAGCATCCTGACAGGGATGGCTGGGGCCAACGTCCTGACTTTC. The genes are TRBV5-8 and TRBJ2-6, with 7 positions matching TRBD1. There are 16 residues in the CDR3. In germline, CDR1 is SGHTS, CDR2 YDEGEE. V dropped 6 bases and J dropped 2; count of bases not matched to a gene: 8.